The 2 T cell receptor beta chains below were found in one sample sequenced in a study of identical twins. MiXCR, run by TCRdb on the 5' RACE reads, gives a single entry per CDR3 protein. This sample has approximately 500,000 distinct CDR3 sequences, with 24% found just once. This sample was also put to use in a study of T cells expressing NK-cell markers.

Material: CD4+ T cells sorted from blood. These receptors were collected from a woman aged 18-29 years in good health.

This sequence joins TRBV24-1 and TRBJ2-1; TRBD1 matches 8 bases. The ends lost 3 bases at V and 5 bases at J; junction bases unmatched: 5. The CDR3 has 15 amino acids. Germline V gives CDR1 KGHDR, CDR2 SFDVKD. The chain's CDR3 is CATSDPGTGDNEQFF. The CDR3, as DNA: TGTGCCACCAGTGATCCAGGGACAGGAGACAATGAGCAGTTCTTC.

The rearrangement links TRBV12-3 or TRBV12-4 to TRBJ1-4; maybe TRBD1 (6 bases). The CDR3 is made up of 16 amino acids. Trimming shortened V by 5 bases and J by 8 bases, and 21 bases separated the two germline ends. The CDR3 DNA reads TGTGCCAGCAGTGCGACGATCGGGACAAAGGGGGAAAAACTGTTTTTT. Protein sequence: CASSATIGTKGEKLFF.